This T cell receptor (beta chain) was captured by sequencing in a study of cytomegalovirus exposure and HLA in healthy donors (dated 2017 in TCRdb). Context from the whole study: According to an earlier analysis of several hundred of the donors, 150 million to 200 million T cells yielded 117 million unique TCR beta sequences and 250 to 350 Gb of sequence data. Around 320 gigabases of sequencing data and approximately 85 million unique TCR sequences were included in an early release covering roughly 600 HLA-typed donors. Among the roughly 380 genotyped donors, 75% to 90% belonged to the genetic ancestry cluster associated with self-reported Caucasian donors. The study aimed to test whether cataloging public T cell receptors could reveal signatures of past pathogen exposure. The study profiled the T cell repertoires of hundreds of subjects by immunosequencing and related them to cytomegalovirus serostatus. A separate validation cohort of 100 to 150 different subjects was used in addition to the approximately 610-subject first cohort. High-throughput TCR immunosequencing, statistical association of individual TCRs with disease status, and machine learning were combined to predict cytomegalovirus infection status. In a later analysis, previously published TCR beta repertoires from hundreds of donors were re-analyzed and high-resolution HLA genotyping was added so that TCR occurrence patterns could be studied. The later analysis used no new phenotypic data to find candidate immune exposures, relying instead on TCR beta sequences and their occurrence across donors. In an earlier analysis of 587 of the donors, high-throughput TCR beta sequencing was used to judge whether each TCR beta V gene segment behaved as functional or pseudogenic. Donor age, sex, ethnicity and CMV serostatus were compiled together with the repertoire data. In a later genetic analysis, genome-wide SNP genotypes for about three fifths of the roughly 670 donors were used, and that subset was treated as a discovery cohort. Every repertoire in the discovery cohort had been generated on one and the same sequencing platform. Both class I and class II loci were covered by HLA typing, at four-digit resolution. The number of donors typed differed by locus, with 629-630 for A, B, C, DRB1 and DQB1, more than 500 for DQA1, 600 to 610 for DPA1, and 400 to 490 for DPB1. Four to six DR-DQ haplotypes were handled as single units for association and clustering, since linkage in the cohort was strong. Among some 410 genotyped donors of the cohort, an average of roughly 240,000 unique TCR beta nucleotide sequences were sequenced per donor, roughly a sixth of them non-productive. The research as a whole found: Because counts were too low, 15 to 20 rarely observed V segments, including chromosome 9 orphons, were excluded from the earlier analysis of 587 of the donors. Linkage disequilibrium might explain the correlated functional status among segregating V segments, but an unknown experimental factor could not be excluded. A cluster of highly shared sequence variants was judged likely to be a technical artifact of the sequencing pipeline. For the cohort, immune exposure information was limited to CMV serostatus. Across donors, most TCR sequences were observed very rarely, whereas some public TCRs were present in many individuals. In a later genetic analysis, fewer N-insertions in productive TCRs were reported among donors in an Asian-associated ancestry cluster than the approximately 670-donor mean. In a later analysis, HLA-associated TCR beta chains were found to be more clonally expanded and to have lower generation probabilities than equally common non-associated chains. When HLA alleles, especially DR and DQ, strongly co-occurred, attributing TCR associations to individual alleles was difficult. The classifier was reported to diagnose cytomegalovirus status with high specificity and sensitivity in both the original and validation cohorts. In a later genetic analysis, a missense DCLRE1C variant was associated with V-gene and J-gene trimming of TCR beta chains, and the association was replicated in an independent cohort. A further reported finding was that TCR beta sequences accurately predicted the HLA-A and HLA-B alleles for most subjects in the first cohort. It was suggested by the authors that the approach could potentially be generalized to other disease states and immunological phenotypes. Some IMGT-functional V segments, including TRBV6-2 and TRBV6-3, could not be told apart with the 87-base-pair reads, so those segments were excluded. In vitro tests confirmed that three of the cytomegalovirus-associated TCR beta chains recognize cytomegalovirus antigens. HLA typing was unavailable for some donors at each locus, so association tests used only the typed subset. Most CMV-associated TCR beta chains appeared to be HLA-restricted in a later analysis, and the HLA associations seemed to be driven largely by CMV exposure. In this cohort, only TCR beta chains were sequenced, and detectable features were limited by the absence of alpha or paired-chain data. Several of the top co-occurrence clusters appeared to be linked to parvovirus B19, influenza, CMV and Epstein-Barr virus, according to a later analysis. A later analysis found that TCR association rates varied across HLA loci, with DRB1 alleles showing the most associated TCRs and HLA-C alleles the fewest. The study listed approximately 150 TCR beta chains as associated with cytomegalovirus. At a false discovery rate of 0.05, a later analysis linked around 17,000 TCR beta sequences to specific HLA alleles. Sequencing depth was assumed to be roughly uniform across donors in the presence/absence analyses, though that assumption may not hold. An earlier analysis of roughly 570 of the donors showed that most TCR beta V segments appeared in productive rearrangements either about 90% or about 30% of the time, which broadly matched IMGT annotations.

About this clone itself: Its specific antigen is unknown. No base-level quality is on record; no much larger clone is a single base apart.

The method was the immunoSEQ multiplex PCR assay. For the multiplex PCR, a mixture combining 60 forward primers for TCR Vbeta segments and 13 reverse primers for TCR Jbeta segments was used. The CDR3 region of rearranged TCR beta genes was amplified from genomic DNA with a multiplex PCR assay. Amplified TCR beta libraries were sequenced as 87-base-pair reads on the Illumina HiSeq System. The authors' analysis ran thus. In a later analysis, approximately 74 million unique TCR beta chains were counted across the 650 to 750 repertoires, and about 10 million of these chains were shared by at least two donors. To remove PCR and sequencing errors, raw reads were error-corrected and collapsed into unique sequences using a nearest-neighbor algorithm that merged closely related sequences. Alignment of CDR3 sequences to IMGT reference sequences was used to assign V, D and J gene segments. For a sequence to be retained, at least a six-nucleotide match to both a V gene segment and a J gene segment was required. A rearrangement was called productive if the CDR3 had no stop codons and remained in frame with V and J, and every other rearrangement was called non-productive. Following IMGT convention, CDR3 was defined as the stretch from the second conserved V-encoded cysteine up to the conserved J-encoded phenylalanine. In an earlier analysis of around 570 of the donors, sequences lacking an unambiguous match to a single V gene segment were excluded. An earlier analysis of a few hundred of the donors called V segments functional above 56.7% productive rearrangements and segregating when the between-donor standard deviation exceeded 5%. A statistical classification framework was developed to diagnose cytomegalovirus status using the catalog of TCR beta chain sequences. A later analysis assigned V and J genes by comparing TCR nucleotide sequences with IMGT/GENE-DB human TR gene sequences. Using the TCRdist pipeline, a later analysis assigned CDR3 sequences along with most-parsimonious VDJ recombination scenarios. In a later analysis, each TCR beta chain was defined by its CDR3 amino acid sequence together with its V-gene family, and reads lacking a unique V-gene family were excluded. In a later analysis, fewer than 600 highly shared, low-generation-probability nucleotide sequences were removed to address suspected cross-contamination and a sequencing artifact. For each public chain, a later analysis derived a clonal expansion index from normalized ranks of inferred template counts within each repertoire. In a later analysis, generation probabilities were computed with a VDJ recombination model fitted to out-of-frame rearrangements, and the resulting probabilities were checked against IGoR. In a later analysis, TCR-TCR, TCR-HLA and TCR-CMV co-occurrence was scored with hypergeometric tests, and a repertoire-size bias correction was applied to TCR pairs. To estimate false discovery rates, a later analysis permuted the HLA or CMV assignments 20 times. In a later analysis, co-occurring TCRs were grouped using DBSCAN, with TCRdist sequence similarity added in when clustering inside HLA-allele-positive subsets. Co-occurrence clustering excluded repertoires with fewer than 30,000 or more than 120,000 public chains, plus five with anomalous nucleotide sharing. TCRdb took this table from immuneACCESS and kept in-frame rearrangements with V and J called. Such tables lack part of the clones; where checked against another copy, unresolved V genes explain under half of the gap, and the rest is unexplained. V and J calls and clone size are given by that table; D and trimming were obtained from the DNA. Here the sample has 150,000 to 200,000 clones; around 84% occur a single time. The top ten constitute 5% to 7% of the sample.

From cysteine to phenylalanine, the CDR3 is 13 amino acids long. Solely the CDR3 DNA is kept, with 39 bases framed from the first base. Reading the germline V gene gives CDR1 SGHVS and CDR2 FNYEAQ. The junction carries 10 bases between V and J, which are trimmed by 4 bases and 4 bases respectively. In total, over 600 healthy bone marrow donors made up the cohort. Cohort members were all nominally healthy when sampled, although unrecorded immune exposures were likely present. The donor was CMV seropositive and belonged to the group of 250 to 300 seropositive cohort members. A peripheral blood sample was collected from each donor, and TCR beta sequencing was performed on peripheral blood mononuclear cells. The Qiagen DNeasy Blood Extraction Kit was used to extract genomic DNA from the blood cell samples.

This receptor was obtained from a man in his fifties in good health and CMV-seropositive. This sequence uses TRBV7-6 and TRBJ1-2; D gene: possibly TRBD1, on 5 matching bases. Sample: PBMCs. The nucleotide sequence is TGTGCCAGCAGCTCGGGGGGGTTCTATGGCTACACCTTC. Its translation reads: CASSSGGFYGYTF.